The 25 T cell receptor beta chains given below trace back to one sample, sequenced in a study of T cell repertoires in cytomegalovirus infection. TCRdb itself ran the reads through MiXCR, one entry per CDR3 protein. The sample includes roughly 990,000 distinct CDR3 sequences, about a third seen only once; the top ten take 13%. These TCRs' antigens remain unknown. The source was cultured CD8+ T cells from PBMCs, collected from culture after CMV antigen stimulation. The source of these receptors is a human donor in good health (CMV status not recorded). Some clones in this sample may be carry-over from other donors' samples.

The rearrangement uses TRBV11-2 and TRBJ2-7, with unresolved D. Trimming cost V 3 bases and J 4 bases, with 10 bases left between them. The CDR3 consists of 13 residues. Germline lookup yields CDR1 SGHAT and CDR2 FQNNGV. CDR3: CASSFSTSYEQYV. The CDR3 region has the DNA TGTGCCAGCAGCTTCTCAACGAGTTACGAGCAGTACGTC.

There are many counts of this clonotype. The rearrangement joins TRBV7-2 to TRBJ1-1; D is ambiguous. This CDR3 spans 15 amino acids. V was cut by 1 base and J by 0 bases, with 9 bases left in between. Looked up from germline, CDR1 is SGHTA and CDR2 is FQGNSA. The CDR3 DNA reads as TGTGCCAGCAGCTTAGGTTCAGCCATGAACACTGAAGCTTTCTTT. Translated, it gives CASSLGSAMNTEAFF.

Here the CDR3 DNA reads TGTGCCAGCAGCATAGGACTAGCGGGGGGGCTAGATACGCAGTATTTT. Translated: CASSIGLAGGLDTQYF. J is TRBJ2-3 and V is TRBV7-9; 15 bases are a match to TRBD2. The trim removed 5 bases at V and 5 bases at J, leaving 5 bases unmatched. CDR3 length equals 16 residues. Germline V gene data show CDR1 as SEHNR and CDR2 as FQNEAQ (reference sequence).

V usage is TRBV27 and J usage is TRBJ2-3, with D hard to call. The CDR3 runs 15 residues. Per the germline V gene, CDR1 is MNHEY and CDR2 is SMNVEV (reference sequence). V lost 6 bases to trimming and J lost 1 base, with 14 bases between them. The CDR3 DNA reads TGTGCCAGCAGCCAGGCCGGACCCGGCACAGATACGCAGTATTTT. Translation gives CASSQAGPGTDTQYF.

The V call is TRBV28, the J call TRBJ2-7, with D perhaps being TRBD1 or TRBD2 (5 bases each). The V and J ends lost 6 bases and 2 bases respectively, with 11 bases between them. This CDR3 is 13 amino acids long. From germline, CDR1 is MDHEN and CDR2 SYDVKM. CDR3 loop: CASSQTGPYEQYV. The DNA for the CDR3 is TGTGCCAGCAGCCAGACGGGACCCTACGAGCAGTACGTC.

There are a few counts of this clonotype. The chain uses TRBV27 and TRBJ2-5; TRBD2 aligns across 10 bases. V dropped 4 bases and J dropped 1; count of bases not matched to a gene: 6. The germline V gene encodes CDR1 MNHEY and CDR2 SMNVEV (reference sequence). The CDR3 extends over 16 amino acids. The CDR3, as DNA: TGTGCCAGCAGTTGGAGAAGCGGGGGGGCCCAAGAGACCCAGTACTTC. Protein product: CASSWRSGGAQETQYF.

The V gene is TRBV12-3 or TRBV12-4, the J gene TRBJ1-6; possibly TRBD1 for D (5 bases). This CDR3 region has 14 residues. V lost 1 base and J 6 bases, leaving 7 bases between the germline ends. The DNA of the CDR3 is TGTGCCAGCAGTTTAGGGGGGATTAATTCACCCCTCCACTTT. Its translation: CASSLGGINSPLHF.

This clonotype showed up many times. V is TRBV5-1 and J is TRBJ1-1; D not resolved. CDR1 and CDR2 (germline): SGHRS, YFSETQ. The CDR3 extends over 12 amino acids. The V gene lost 0 bases and the J gene lost 7 bases, with 7 bases spanning the gap. The CDR3 region has the DNA TGCGCCAGCAGCTTGGCGACAAATGAAGCTTTCTTT. The encoded protein is CASSLATNEAFF.

This clonotype was counted at least ten times. The V and J genes are TRBV12-5 and TRBJ1-4, with TRBD1 as a possible D gene (5 bases). Germline CDR1 LGHNT, CDR2 FRNRAP. V was clipped by 5 bases and J by 0 bases, with 7 bases between them. The CDR3 length is 14 residues. The CDR3 DNA is TGTGCTAGTGGTGCGACAGCAACTAATGAAAAACTGTTTTTT. It specifies CASGATATNEKLFF.

The V call is TRBV19, the J call TRBJ1-2; D not certain. This CDR3 contains 13 residues. Germline V gives CDR1 LNHDA, CDR2 SQIVND (reference sequence). The germline V and J ends were trimmed by 8 bases and 8 bases, with 18 bases remaining between them. CDR3 DNA sequence: TGTGCCAGTGAGGGAGAAGGGAGTTTGGGCTACACCTTC. As protein: CASEGEGSLGYTF. The whole variable domain, remainder taken from reference TRBV19 and TRBJ1-2, is DGGITQSPKYLFRKEGQNVTLSCEQNLNHDAMYWYRQDPGQGLRLIYYSQIVNDFQKGDIAEGYSVSREKKESFPLTVTSAQKNPTAFYLCASEGEGSLGYTFGSGTRLTVV.

Details on this clonotype: Since a much larger clone is just one base distant, this may be a read error. The CDR3 reads CANSHGDTEAFF. CDR3 nucleotide sequence: TGTGCCAACAGCCATGGGGACACTGAAGCTTTCTTT. The chain has TRBV7-9 and TRBJ1-1, with D unresolved. Germline V CDR1 and CDR2: SEHNR, FQNEAQ (reference sequence). This CDR3 is 12 amino acids long. The full variable domain, its missing parts supplied by reference TRBV7-9 and TRBJ1-1, is DTGVSQNPRHKITKRGQNVTFRCDPISEHNRLYWYRQTLGQGPEFLTYFQNEAQLEKSRLLSDRFSAERPKGSFSTLEIQRTEQGDSAMYLCANSHGDTEAFFGQGTRLTVV.

This clonotype was recorded once. The chain uses TRBV5-6 and TRBJ2-5; tentative D call: TRBD2 (5 bases). Germline-derived CDR1 and CDR2 are SGHDT and YYEEEE. The CDR3 is 11 amino acids. V was trimmed by 6 bases and J by 7 bases, leaving 10 bases between them. The CDR3 nucleotides are TGTGCCAGCACCGCCGAGGGGACCCAGTACTTC. Translated: CASTAEGTQYF.

There are a few counts of this clonotype. The chain employs TRBV6-1 and TRBJ1-5; 9 nucleotides agree with TRBD1. This CDR3 region has 17 residues. Trimming removed 6 bases from V and 0 bases from J; junction bases left unmatched: 9. Germline CDR1 is MNHNS and CDR2 is SASEGT. The CDR3 sequence is CASRYRDREYSNQPQHF. The CDR3 DNA follows: TGTGCCAGCAGATACCGGGACAGGGAATATAGCAATCAGCCCCAGCATTTT.

The chain links TRBV24-1 to TRBJ2-5; maybe TRBD1 (5 bases). In germline, CDR1 is KGHDR, CDR2 SFDVKD. The CDR3 has 14 amino acids. V was trimmed by 6 bases and J by 1 base, leaving 11 bases between them. The CDR3 region has the DNA TGTGCCACCAGTTCCCCCGACAGCCAAGAGACCCAGTACTTC. Amino acids: CATSSPDSQETQYF.

This sequence joins TRBV6-6 and TRBJ2-3; D not certain. V lost 7 bases and J 2 bases, leaving 13 bases between the germline ends. Germline V gene lookup returns CDR1 MNHNY and CDR2 SVGAGI (reference sequence). CDR3 length: 14 residues. The CDR3 here is CASTPWPDTDTQYF. The CDR3, as DNA: TGTGCCAGCACTCCGTGGCCCGACACAGATACGCAGTATTTT.

V is TRBV7-9 and J is TRBJ2-5; TRBD1 aligns across 8 bases. The V gene end was trimmed by 3 bases and the J gene end by 0 bases; junction bases not matched to a gene: 6. Germline CDR1 SEHNR, CDR2 FQNEAQ (reference sequence). The CDR3 is 16 residues long. The CDR3 spells CASSFTGTGDQETQYF. CDR3 coding DNA: TGTGCCAGCAGCTTTACCGGGACAGGAGACCAAGAGACCCAGTACTTC.

V gene TRBV20-1 combines with J gene TRBJ1-5; D gene uncertain. This CDR3 contains 13 residues. V was shortened by 2 bases and J by 9 bases, with 14 bases between the two germline ends. CDR1 DFQATT and CDR2 SNEGSKA come from the germline V gene (reference sequence). The CDR3 DNA reads TGCAGTGCTAGAATAGGCGGTTTAGGGCCCCAGCATTTT. Translated, it gives CSARIGGLGPQHF.

In its sample, this clonotype was seen many times. One junction end does not reproduce the germline sequence, and a read error may be involved. The rearrangement joins TRBV4-1 to TRBJ2-3; D is unclear. The CDR3 is 12 residues long. Germline V gene data show CDR1 as MGHRA and CDR2 as YSYEKL. CDR3 sequence: CASSQDTDTQYF. Here the CDR3 DNA reads TGTGCCAGCAGCCAGGACACAGATACGCAGTATTTT.

This clonotype has more than one count but fewer than ten. This sequence joins TRBV6-5 and TRBJ2-3; the D is unclear. The ends were cut back, 0 bases at V and 1 base at J, with 8 bases in the middle. The CDR3 contains 15 residues. Per germline, CDR1 MNHEY and CDR2 SVGAGI. CDR3 residues: CASSYSKGGTDTQYF. As DNA, the CDR3 is TGTGCCAGCAGTTACTCGAAAGGCGGCACAGATACGCAGTATTTT.

The CDR3 here is CASSLYQASNTEAFF. The CDR3 region has the DNA TGTGCCAGCAGCTTATACCAGGCTTCGAACACTGAAGCTTTCTTT. The J gene is TRBJ1-1, the V gene TRBV7-9; unclear D gene. This CDR3 is built from 15 residues. V was clipped by 2 bases and J by 1 base, with 11 bases between them. Germline lookup yields CDR1 SEHNR and CDR2 FQNEAQ (reference sequence).

In this sample, this clonotype turned up many times. The rearrangement uses TRBV27 and TRBJ2-3; possibly TRBD2 for D (7 bases). CDR3 length: 17 amino acids. V gave up 0 bases and J gave up 2 bases, with 15 bases separating them. Germline V CDR1 and CDR2: MNHEY, SMNVEV (reference sequence). CDR3 sequence (DNA): TGTGCCAGCAGTTTATCGGTTGGGGAGGGGGACACAGATACGCAGTATTTT. Its translation: CASSLSVGEGDTDTQYF.

This clonotype has ten or more counts. V and J are TRBV6-6 and TRBJ2-6, with D unclear. This CDR3 spans 17 amino acids. Germline loops: CDR1 MNHNY, CDR2 SVGAGI (reference sequence). The ends were cut back, 2 bases at V and 0 bases at J, with 11 bases in the middle. DNA for the CDR3: TGTGCCAGCAGTTACGAGGTCCCCGCCTCTGGGGCCAACGTCCTGACTTTC. This translates into CASSYEVPASGANVLTF.

This clonotype has just a few counts. The chain combines TRBV6-5 with TRBJ1-2, with 7 bases aligning to TRBD1. V shed 0 bases, J shed 4 bases, and the junction held 11 bases outside the gene matches. The CDR3 spans 17 residues. Germline V gives CDR1 MNHEY, CDR2 SVGAGI. This chain's CDR3 is CASSYSTQGGSGYGYTF. CDR3 sequence (DNA): TGTGCCAGCAGTTACTCGACTCAAGGGGGCTCGGGCTATGGCTACACCTTC.

This clonotype was found a few times. The rearrangement uses TRBV6-2 or TRBV6-3 and TRBJ2-7; 11 bases align to TRBD2. CDR3 length equals 16 residues. Germline V gene lookup returns CDR1 MNHEY and CDR2 SVGEGT. V lost 5 bases to trimming and J lost 4 bases; unmatched junction nucleotides: 10. The CDR3, as DNA: TGTGCCAGCAGTGAAGCCGGGACTAGCGGTGAATACGAGCAGTACTTC. Translated, it gives CASSEAGTSGEYEQYF.

This clonotype came up many times. V and J are TRBV7-2 and TRBJ2-7; D not certain. The CDR3 totals 13 residues. CDR1 is SGHTA and CDR2 is FQGNSA in the germline V gene. V dropped 1 base and J dropped 5 bases, with 9 bases sitting between them. In nucleotides, the CDR3 is TGTGCCAGCAGCTTAGGAAGGGTACACGAGCAGTACGTC. Protein sequence: CASSLGRVHEQYV.